The subject of this entry is one TCR beta chain. The antigen is undetermined. This sample stems from a study of cytomegalovirus exposure and HLA in healthy donors. Overall study context: An early release of data contained 70 million to 95 million unique TCRs, which came from HLA-typed donors. Findings of the study overall: Prediction of most subjects' HLA-A and HLA-B alleles by TCR beta sequences was reportedly accurate. Later analysis revealed greater clonal expansion in HLA-associated TCR beta chains than in equally common others.

Trimming removed 1 base from V and 0 bases from J; junction bases left unmatched: 11. The CDR3 consists of 18 residues. Germline lookup yields CDR1 SGHRS and CDR2 YFSETQ. With 60 Vbeta and 13 Jbeta primers, the PCR was carried out. Sequencing was performed with immunoSEQ multiplex PCR; in TCRdb, only in-frame clones are kept and a portion is missing. This sample has just over 200,000 clones, with more than 60% found just once. The TCR was taken from a man aged 45-65 years in good health and CMV-seronegative. V is TRBV5-1 and J is TRBJ2-3; TRBD2 aligns across 7 bases. Sequences were obtained from PBMCs. The CDR3 DNA reads TGCGCCAGCAGCTTGACCCGCCCGACTAGCCGGAGCACAGATACGCAGTATTTT. This gives the protein CASSLTRPTSRSTDTQYF.